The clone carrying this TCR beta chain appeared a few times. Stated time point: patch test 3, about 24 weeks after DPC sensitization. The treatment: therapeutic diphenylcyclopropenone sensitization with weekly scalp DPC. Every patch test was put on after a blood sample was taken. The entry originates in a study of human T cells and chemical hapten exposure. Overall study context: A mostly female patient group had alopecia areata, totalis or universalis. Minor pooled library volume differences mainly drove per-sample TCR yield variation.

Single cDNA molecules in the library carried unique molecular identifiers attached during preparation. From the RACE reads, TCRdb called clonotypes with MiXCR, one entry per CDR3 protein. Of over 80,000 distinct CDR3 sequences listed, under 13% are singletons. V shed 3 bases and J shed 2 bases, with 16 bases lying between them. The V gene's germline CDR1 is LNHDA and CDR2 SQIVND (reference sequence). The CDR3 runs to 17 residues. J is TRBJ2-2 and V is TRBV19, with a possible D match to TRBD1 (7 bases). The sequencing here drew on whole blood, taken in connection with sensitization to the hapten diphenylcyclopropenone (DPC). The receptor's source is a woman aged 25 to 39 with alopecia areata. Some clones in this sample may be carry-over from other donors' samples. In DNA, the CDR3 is TGTGCCAGTAGTATTCCGCGGGGACAGAGTAACACCGGGGAGCTGTTTTTT. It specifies CASSIPRGQSNTGELFF. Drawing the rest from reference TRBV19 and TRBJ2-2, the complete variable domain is DGGITQSPKYLFRKEGQNVTLSCEQNLNHDAMYWYRQDPGQGLRLIYYSQIVNDFQKGDIAEGYSVSREKKESFPLTVTSAQKNPTAFYLCASSIPRGQSNTGELFFGEGSRLTVL.